This TCR beta chain was observed in a study of blood T cell repertoires in COVID-19. Sequencing used immunoSEQ multiplex PCR; TCRdb keeps in-frame clones, though not all of them. Of under 200,000 clones detected, just under 80% appear once; the ten largest clones hold approximately 7%. Sequenced sample: peripheral blood. This receptor was identified in a man between 65 and 85 years old with active or convalescent COVID-19.

The CDR3 here is CASSQGRASSYNEQFF. The CDR3 DNA reads as TGTGCCAGCAGTCAGGGCAGGGCAAGCTCCTACAATGAGCAGTTCTTC. The chain is built from TRBV9 and TRBJ2-1, with D perhaps TRBD1 (5 bases). This CDR3 region has 16 residues. The V and J ends lost 5 bases and 0 bases respectively, with 15 bases between them. Germline V lookup: CDR1 SGDLS, CDR2 YYNGEE.